The source of this T cell receptor beta chain is a study of cytomegalovirus exposure and HLA in healthy donors. The CDR3 totals 15 residues. Germline CDR1 and CDR2: SGDLS and YYNGEE. Trimming took 4 bases from V and 1 from J, leaving 14 bases between them. PCR was performed using 60 Vbeta and 13 Jbeta primers. The data were produced by immunoSEQ multiplex PCR, yet TCRdb's version contains in-frame clones alone and is incomplete. The top ten hold under 4.5% of the sample, which has 100,000 to 150,000 clones, 81% seen once. The chain carries TRBV9 and TRBJ1-1; D is possibly TRBD1 (5 bases). Sequencing was done on a sample of PBMCs. The sequence derives from a man aged 18-30 years in good health and CMV-seropositive. The CDR3, as DNA: TGTGCCAGCAGCACGGTTTCCAGGGAGAACACTGAAGCTTTCTTT. Amino acid sequence: CASSTVSRENTEAFF.